The 15 T cell receptor beta chains below come from one sample, sequenced in a study of blood T cell repertoires in COVID-19. Assay used: immunoSEQ multiplex PCR; TCRdb lists only in-frame clones, some missing. The table lists around 300,000 clones, around 90% of them singletons, with under 7% in the top ten. The sample was peripheral blood. Receptor source: a woman aged 25 to 39 with COVID-19, enrolled during active disease.

This sequence joins TRBV6-5 and TRBJ2-3, with 9 positions matching TRBD1. Unmatched junction bases numbered 6, after V lost 6 bases and J lost 5 bases. CDR3 length: 14 amino acids. The V gene's germline CDR1 is MNHEY and CDR2 SVGAGI. The CDR3 bases are TGTGCCAGCAGAAGACAGGGGGGGGGAGATACGCAGTATTTT. Translating it yields CASRRQGGGDTQYF.

The genes are TRBV30 and TRBJ2-7; 10 nucleotides line up with TRBD2. This CDR3 is built from 14 residues. The germline gives CDR1 GTSNPN, CDR2 SVGIG (reference sequence). V was clipped by 1 base and J by 5 bases; unmatched bases: 5. CDR3 in amino acids: CAWSAGTSAHEQYF. The CDR3 DNA sequence: TGTGCCTGGAGTGCCGGGACTAGCGCCCACGAGCAGTACTTC.

The table lists this clone with a count of one. The chain links TRBV6-5 to TRBJ2-3, with TRBD1 matching 12 bases. This CDR3 is built from 16 residues. Germline CDR1 and CDR2: MNHEY and SVGAGI. V lost 4 bases, J lost 0 bases, and 2 bases stayed unmatched. The CDR3 protein is CASSWGQGASTDTQYF. DNA of the CDR3: TGTGCCAGCAGTTGGGGACAGGGGGCGAGCACAGATACGCAGTATTTT.

This chain connects TRBV6-2 or TRBV6-3 to TRBJ1-2; D is unresolved. Looked up from germline, CDR1 is MNHEY and CDR2 is SVGEGT. Trimming shortened V by 4 bases and J by 2 bases, and 8 bases separated the two germline ends. The CDR3 loop spans 13 amino acids. CDR3 loop: CASSSYRNYGYTF. CDR3 DNA: TGTGCCAGCAGTTCCTACAGAAACTATGGCTACACCTTC.

The V gene is TRBV14, the J gene TRBJ2-3; possible D gene TRBD2, 6 bases. This CDR3 region has 14 residues. The germline V and J ends were trimmed by 4 bases and 5 bases, with 13 bases remaining between them. Germline-derived CDR1 and CDR2 are SGHDN and FVKESK. The CDR3 DNA follows: TGTGCCAGCAGCCGAGGGACTTGGGAAGATACGCAGTATTTT. Translated: CASSRGTWEDTQYF.

The chain has TRBV12-3 or TRBV12-4 and TRBJ1-1; D is uncertain. V lost 3 bases to trimming and J lost 5 bases, with 10 bases between them. This CDR3 is 13 amino acids long. The CDR3, as DNA: TGTGCCAGCAGTTTGTGGCCCGGGACTGAAGCTTTCTTT. Its protein is CASSLWPGTEAFF.

The chain uses TRBV5-6 and TRBJ1-5; 9 bases fit TRBD1. The CDR3 loop spans 15 amino acids. V lost 4 bases and J lost 9; bases outside the gene matches: 11. From germline, CDR1 is SGHDT and CDR2 YYEEEE. CDR3 protein: CASSITGGAGWPQHF. In DNA form, the CDR3 reads TGTGCCAGCAGCATAACAGGGGGCGCGGGGTGGCCCCAGCATTTT.

As for this clone: Other nucleotide sequences from this sample produce the same CDR3. The chain joins TRBV7-2 to TRBJ2-7; 7 bases align to TRBD2. The CDR3 spans 14 residues. Per the germline V gene, CDR1 is SGHTA and CDR2 is FQGNSA. V shed 6 bases, J shed 2 bases, and the junction held 7 bases outside the gene matches. The CDR3 protein is CASSPPGGTYEQYF. In DNA, the CDR3 is TGTGCCAGCAGTCCTCCGGGAGGCACCTACGAGCAGTACTTC.

The chain has TRBV30 and TRBJ2-4, with 8 bases matching TRBD1. CDR1 is GTSNPN, CDR2 SVGIG, per germline (reference sequence). The V gene end was trimmed by 4 bases and the J gene end by 3 bases; junction bases not matched to a gene: 2. The CDR3 sequence is 13 residues long. The CDR3 DNA follows: TGTGCCTGGACGACAGGGGTCAAAAACATTCAGTACTTC. Translation: CAWTTGVKNIQYF.

The genes are TRBV6-5 and TRBJ2-3; D might be TRBD1 (6 bases). The CDR3 is 13 residues long. V was clipped by 7 bases and J by 2 bases, with 10 bases between them. Germline V CDR1 and CDR2: MNHEY, SVGAGI. CDR3 protein: CASTRGYTDTQYF. CDR3 bases: TGTGCCAGCACCAGGGGATACACAGATACGCAGTATTTT.

The chain uses TRBV15 and TRBJ2-5, with 8 bases fitting TRBD1. The V and J ends lost 3 bases and 5 bases, in that order; junction bases with no gene match: 11. Germline-derived CDR1 and CDR2 are LNHNV and YYDKDF (reference sequence). This CDR3 comprises 16 residues. The CDR3 coding sequence is TGTGCCACCAGCAGTCTTCGGACAGGGTTAGGGGAGACCCAGTACTTC. Its protein product is CATSSLRTGLGETQYF.

In its sample, this clone was seen a few times. The rearrangement links TRBV2 to TRBJ1-2, with 10 bases identical to TRBD1. Germline CDR1 reads SNHLY; CDR2 reads FYNNEI. V lost 5 bases, J lost 7 bases, and 13 bases stayed unmatched. This CDR3 is built from 16 residues. The CDR3 loop is CASSIDRRTGGFGYTF. In DNA, the CDR3 is TGTGCCAGCAGTATCGACCGCCGGACAGGGGGTTTTGGCTACACCTTC.

In regard to this clone: Other DNA sequences from this sample encode an identical CDR3 as well. The genes are TRBV5-1 and TRBJ1-5, with TRBD1 matching 9 bases. The CDR3 consists of 14 residues. V lost 4 bases to trimming and J lost 4 bases; unmatched junction nucleotides: 3. In germline, CDR1 is SGHRS, CDR2 YFSETQ. CDR3 DNA: TGCGCCAGCAGCATTGGACAGGGGAATCAGCCCCAGCATTTT. Protein product: CASSIGQGNQPQHF.

The chain is built from TRBV10-1 and TRBJ2-1; D perhaps matches TRBD2 (5 bases). This CDR3 region has 15 residues. V was pared by 8 bases and J by 4 bases, with 18 bases between. Germline V gene sequence: CDR1 WNHNN, CDR2 SYGVQD (reference sequence). The CDR3 protein is CASLRGSLGYNEQFF. In DNA, the CDR3 is TGCGCCAGCCTTAGAGGGTCCTTAGGGTACAATGAGCAGTTCTTC.

The chain uses TRBV2 and TRBJ2-7, with TRBD2 identical over 13 bases. V gave up 6 bases and J gave up 3 bases; unmatched junction bases: 8. Germline V gene data show CDR1 as SNHLY and CDR2 as FYNNEI. The CDR3 contains 16 residues. The DNA of the CDR3 is TGTGCCAGCAGGAAAAGGACTAGCGGGAGTATCTACGAGCAGTACTTC. Translating it yields CASRKRTSGSIYEQYF.